What follows is one T cell receptor beta chain and its context. As processed by the authors: Estimated nucleated cell counts came from reference gene primer amplification. The data were produced by immunoSEQ multiplex PCR, yet TCRdb's version contains in-frame clones alone and is incomplete. That table is the source of V, J and clone size, and D and trimming were worked out from the DNA. The table includes 90,000 to 100,000 clones, around 80% detected once. This record comes from a study of blood T cell repertoires in COVID-19. The TCR was taken from a man between 65 and 79 years old with acute or convalescent COVID-19. Material: peripheral blood.

This CDR3 reads CASSRTTGTYEQYF. DNA of the CDR3: TGTGCCAGTAGTAGAACGACAGGGACCTACGAGCAGTACTTC. The chain employs TRBV19 and TRBJ2-7; 7 positions agree with TRBD1. The germline gives CDR1 LNHDA, CDR2 SQIVND (reference sequence). The trim removed 4 bases at V and 2 bases at J, leaving 5 bases unmatched. The CDR3 runs to 14 residues.